This TCR beta chain was recorded in a study of shared clonotypes between healthy human individuals. Whole-study results and caveats: As a rule, naive subsets had a larger estimated richness than memory subsets.

The deep-level immunoSEQ assay was used. The authors loaded 200 ng DNA, 25,000 to 30,000 T cell genomes, into sorted-subset replicate PCRs. Authors' methods: ImmunoSEQ sequences covered only the junction and lacked quality scores; filtering therefore differed. TCRdb keeps only in-frame clones here, not all; method: immunoSEQ multiplex PCR. The V and J calls and clone size come from that table; D and trimming were worked out from the DNA. The data hold approximately 700,000 clones, with around 73% observed a single time. Germline CDR1 and CDR2: MNHEY and SMNVEV (reference sequence). The CDR3 is 12 residues long. Between the trimmed V and J ends, which lost 6 bases and 4 bases, there was a span of 6 bases. This clone has only one observation. The target antigen is unknown.

The chain has TRBV27 and TRBJ1-4; no clear D gene. The TCR originated in a woman aged 30 to 39 in good health. What was sequenced was memory CD4+ T cells sorted from blood. Subset of the sample: CD45RA-negative fraction. The CDR3 sequence is CASRQNNEKLFF. The CDR3 nucleotides are TGTGCCAGCAGACAAAATAATGAAAAACTGTTTTTT.